These 32 T cell receptor beta chains were all obtained from the same sample, sequenced in a study of blood T cell repertoires in COVID-19. The repertoire was sequenced with immunoSEQ multiplex PCR; TCRdb's copy has only in-frame clones and lacks some. Seen here are 50,000 to 70,000 clones, 76% observed once, and the top ten hold around 20%. Sequences were obtained from peripheral blood. The receptors derive from a middle-aged man with active or convalescent COVID-19.

This rearrangement joins TRBV5-6 to TRBJ2-6; possibly TRBD2 for D (6 bases). This CDR3 spans 16 amino acids. V was cut by 4 bases and J by 4 bases, with 15 bases left in between. Germline CDR1 and CDR2: SGHDT and YYEEEE. CDR3 coding DNA: TGTGCCAGCAGCCCGGTGGAGGGGAGAGGGGCCAACGTCCTGACTTTC. Encoded protein: CASSPVEGRGANVLTF. Supplemented by reference TRBV5-6 and TRBJ2-6, the full variable domain reads DAGVTQSPTHLIKTRGQQVTLRCSPKSGHDTVSWYQQALGQGPQFIFQYYEEEERQRGNFPDRFSGHQFPNYSSELNVNALLLGDSALYLCASSPVEGRGANVLTFGAGSRLTVL.

The chain couples TRBV9 to TRBJ2-7; D is undetermined. This CDR3 is built from 15 residues. CDR1 is SGDLS, CDR2 YYNGEE, per germline. The ends were cut back, 0 bases at V and 4 bases at J, with 14 bases in the middle. As DNA, the CDR3 is TGTGCCAGCAGCGTAGCAGGCGACCCCGGATACGAGCAGTACTTC. Translation: CASSVAGDPGYEQYF. Filled out from reference TRBV9 and TRBJ2-7, the complete variable domain reads DSGVTQTPKHLITATGQRVTLRCSPRSGDLSVYWYQQSLDQGLQFLIQYYNGEERAKGNILERFSAQQFPDLHSELNLSSLELGDSALYFCASSVAGDPGYEQYFGPGTRLTVT.

The V gene is TRBV25-1, the J gene TRBJ1-2, with D maybe TRBD1 (5 bases). The CDR3 length is 13 residues. CDR1 is MGHDK and CDR2 is SYGVNS in the germline V gene. V lost 3 bases and J 5 bases, leaving 10 bases between the germline ends. The CDR3 nucleotides are TGTGCCAGCAGTGAGCGGGGCGCTTATGGCTACACCTTC. Protein sequence: CASSERGAYGYTF.

The DNA for the CDR3 is TGTGCCAGCCTGACAGCACCATCGACTAGTGTCTCTCACGAGCAGTACTTC. Protein sequence: CASLTAPSTSVSHEQYF. This chain joins TRBV19 and TRBJ2-7, with D perhaps TRBD2 (6 bases). The CDR3 runs 17 residues. Germline CDR1 is LNHDA and CDR2 is SQIVND (reference sequence). Trimming removed 9 bases from V and 5 bases from J, with 29 bases in between.

This clone appeared a single time. The chain is built from TRBV19 and TRBJ2-1; 10 nucleotides agree with TRBD2. This CDR3 has 16 amino acids. V trimming: 3 bases; J trimming: 4 bases; junction bases outside the gene matches: 6. Germline V gene lookup returns CDR1 LNHDA and CDR2 SQIVND (reference sequence). As DNA, the CDR3 is TGTGCCAGTAGTATGAGTGGGACTAGCGTATACAATGAGCAGTTCTTC. Translating gives CASSMSGTSVYNEQFF.

This sequence joins TRBV19 and TRBJ1-3; D is unclear. Deletions cut 6 bases from V and 0 bases from J, with 21 bases between. Germline CDR1 LNHDA, CDR2 SQIVND (reference sequence). This CDR3 contains 18 residues. The CDR3 reads CASSRGAYRASSGNTIYF. CDR3 DNA: TGTGCCAGTAGCCGGGGAGCCTACAGAGCGAGCTCTGGAAACACCATATATTTT.

The rearrangement links TRBV5-1 to TRBJ2-3, with TRBD1 identical over 8 bases. V lost 7 bases and J lost 3; bases outside the gene matches: 7. Germline CDR1 SGHRS, CDR2 YFSETQ. The CDR3 is made up of 14 amino acids. In nucleotides, the CDR3 is TGCGCCAGCCGACAGGGGCCGGAGACAGATACGCAGTATTTT. It is translated as CASRQGPETDTQYF.

The V call is TRBV7-6, the J call TRBJ2-2; 9 positions match TRBD1. CDR1 is SGHVS, CDR2 FNYEAQ, per germline. J lost 4 bases, V lost 2 bases, and 11 bases had no gene match. The CDR3 has 18 amino acids. The CDR3 region has the DNA TGTGCCAGCAGCTTACGGCTTGGAACGACAGGGGGCACCGGGGAGCTGTTTTTT. Protein sequence: CASSLRLGTTGGTGELFF.

The DNA for the CDR3 is TGTGCCAGCAGTGACAGGGGGCGGTGGGATGAAAAACTGTTTTTT. This encodes CASSDRGRWDEKLFF. The chain uses TRBV6-1 and TRBJ1-4; 8 nucleotides match TRBD1. The CDR3 consists of 15 residues. Trimming removed 3 bases from V and 6 bases from J; junction bases left unmatched: 6. Germline V gives CDR1 MNHNS, CDR2 SASEGT.

This rearrangement joins TRBV30 to TRBJ2-7; D remains unclear. Trimming left V 7 bases short and J 3 bases short, with 10 bases between. The length of the CDR3 is 11 residues. The germline V gene encodes CDR1 GTSNPN and CDR2 SVGIG (reference sequence). The CDR3 DNA sequence: TGTGCCTCTACACGGAGCTACGAGCAGTACTTC. This translates into CASTRSYEQYF.

The chain carries TRBV7-9 and TRBJ2-2, with D possibly TRBD2 on 5 matching bases. Germline assignment: CDR1 SEHNR and CDR2 FQNEAQ (reference sequence). This CDR3 has 15 residues. V dropped 2 bases and J dropped 5 bases, with 12 bases sitting between them. The CDR3 is CASSLFSGYTGELFF. Here the CDR3 DNA reads TGTGCCAGCAGCTTATTCTCGGGGTATACCGGGGAGCTGTTTTTT.

V and J are TRBV3-1 (or the pseudogene TRBV3-2) and TRBJ2-3; D is perhaps TRBD2 (5 bases). Germline lookup yields CDR1 LGHDT and CDR2 YNNKEL (reference sequence). CDR3 length equals 15 residues. The germline V and J ends were trimmed by 4 bases and 4 bases, with 15 bases remaining between them. CDR3 region: CASSPPPAEADTQYF. As DNA, the CDR3 is TGTGCCAGCAGCCCCCCCCCGGCGGAGGCAGATACGCAGTATTTT.

The chain recombines TRBV10-1 with TRBJ1-2; D perhaps matches TRBD1 (5 bases). Germline lookup yields CDR1 WNHNN and CDR2 SYGVQD (reference sequence). This CDR3 is 12 amino acids long. With 10 bases removed from V and 0 bases from J, the gap between germline ends came to 9 bases. CDR3 sequence reads: CANSTANYGYTF. CDR3 in DNA: TGCGCCAACTCGACAGCTAACTATGGCTACACCTTC.

The chain uses TRBV2 and TRBJ1-2; tentatively, D is TRBD1 (5 bases). The ends were cut back, 9 bases at V and 1 base at J, with 15 bases in the middle. Germline V gives CDR1 SNHLY, CDR2 FYNNEI. The CDR3 has 14 amino acids. The CDR3 DNA is TGTGCCAGTCCTCGCCAGGGCGGTAACTATGGCTACACCTTC. This codes for CASPRQGGNYGYTF. The complete variable domain, with remaining parts taken from reference TRBV2 and TRBJ1-2, reads EPEVTQTPSHQVTQMGQEVILRCVPISNHLYFYWYRQILGQKVEFLVSFYNNEISEKSEIFDDQFSVERPDGSNFTLKIRSTKLEDSAMYFCASPRQGGNYGYTFGSGTRLTVV.

This rearrangement joins TRBV5-1 to TRBJ2-5; tentatively, D is TRBD2 (6 bases). Trimming took 2 bases from V and 3 from J, leaving 23 bases between them. Looked up from germline, CDR1 is SGHRS and CDR2 is YFSETQ. The CDR3 length is 18 residues. The CDR3 reads CASSFNAHGGKLKETQYF. Written as DNA, the CDR3 is TGCGCCAGCAGCTTTAACGCCCATGGCGGGAAGTTAAAAGAGACCCAGTACTTC.

The chain is built from TRBV14 and TRBJ1-2; a weak D match, TRBD1 (6 bases). V was trimmed by 5 bases and J by 4 bases, leaving 14 bases between them. This CDR3 is built from 14 residues. Germline-derived CDR1 and CDR2 are SGHDN and FVKESK. Here the CDR3 reads CASSEGTRGYGYTF. In DNA, the CDR3 is TGTGCCAGCAGCGAAGGGACCAGGGGCTATGGCTACACCTTC.

This rearrangement joins TRBV18 to TRBJ2-2, with D unclear. The germline gives CDR1 KGHSH, CDR2 LQKENI. V gave up 2 bases and J gave up 6 bases, with 4 bases separating them. The CDR3 contains 12 residues. Written as DNA, the CDR3 is TGTGCCAGCTCACCAACTCCCGGGGAGCTGTTTTTT. This sequence encodes CASSPTPGELFF. Full variable domain (outside the CDR3, taken from reference TRBV18 and TRBJ2-2): NAGVMQNPRHLVRRRGQEARLRCSPMKGHSHVYWYRQLPEEGLKFMVYLQKENIIDESGMPKERFSAEFPKEGPSILRIQQVVRGDSAAYFCASSPTPGELFFGEGSRLTVL.

The chain links TRBV20-1 to TRBJ1-1; D ambiguous. CDR1 is DFQATT, CDR2 SNEGSKA, per germline (reference sequence). CDR3 size: 11 residues. The CDR3 region has the DNA TGCAGCGGCGCTCGGAGCACTGAAGCTTTCTTT. It specifies CSGARSTEAFF.

The V call is TRBV19, the J call TRBJ2-7; 11 nucleotides align to TRBD1. CDR1 is LNHDA, CDR2 SQIVND, per germline (reference sequence). The CDR3 length is 13 residues. V lost 8 bases to trimming and J lost 3 bases; unmatched junction nucleotides: 3. The CDR3 spells CASSGTGGYEQYF. DNA of the CDR3: TGTGCCAGTTCGGGGACAGGGGGCTACGAGCAGTACTTC.

The V gene is TRBV11-2, the J gene TRBJ1-6; TRBD1 agrees at 7 bases. Germline V gives CDR1 SGHAT, CDR2 FQNNGV. This CDR3 contains 16 residues. V was pared by 2 bases and J by 7 bases, with 8 bases of the junction left unmatched. This CDR3 is CASSLRAGGLNSPLHF. The CDR3 DNA is TGTGCCAGCAGCTTACGCGCAGGGGGTTTGAATTCACCCCTCCACTTT.

The chain carries TRBV18 and TRBJ1-1, with D uncertain. This CDR3 contains 13 residues. Trimming pared 2 bases from V and 0 bases from J, leaving 4 bases between. The germline V gene encodes CDR1 KGHSH and CDR2 LQKENI. The CDR3 DNA is TGTGCCAGCTCACCAATAATGAACACTGAAGCTTTCTTT. Translating it yields CASSPIMNTEAFF.

V gene TRBV6-5 combines with J gene TRBJ1-2; D perhaps matches TRBD1 (6 bases). V dropped 6 bases and J dropped 2 bases, with 10 bases sitting between them. Germline values: CDR1 MNHEY, CDR2 SVGAGI. The CDR3 has 13 amino acids. The CDR3 region is CASRTDRNYGYTF. CDR3 DNA sequence: TGTGCCAGCAGAACAGACAGGAACTATGGCTACACCTTC.

The genes are TRBV2 and TRBJ2-5, with TRBD2 matching over 9 bases. This CDR3 has 14 residues. V dropped 4 bases and J dropped 9; count of bases not matched to a gene: 9. Germline loops: CDR1 SNHLY, CDR2 FYNNEI. CDR3 sequence (DNA): TGTGCCAGCAGTGCCGGGACTAGCTATATCTCCCAGTACTTC. This sequence encodes CASSAGTSYISQYF.

The V call is TRBV4-1, the J call TRBJ2-1; 15 positions agree with TRBD2. V shed 1 base, J shed 8 bases, and the junction held 3 bases outside the gene matches. CDR1 MGHRA and CDR2 YSYEKL come from the germline V gene. CDR3 size: 16 residues. The CDR3 coding sequence is TGCGCCAGCAGCCAAGGGACTAGCGGGAGGGTCCATGAGCAGTTCTTC. The encoded protein is CASSQGTSGRVHEQFF.

The chain employs TRBV7-8 and TRBJ2-2; no clear D. Trimming pared 3 bases from V and 6 bases from J, leaving 11 bases between. The CDR3 runs 14 residues. Germline V CDR1 and CDR2: SGHVS, FQNEAQ. The CDR3 sequence: CASSLVRSAGELFF. DNA for the CDR3: TGTGCCAGCAGCTTGGTCCGGTCGGCCGGGGAGCTGTTTTTT.

The CDR3 sequence is CASSQETSGRGTDTQYF. CDR3 sequence (DNA): TGTGCCAGCAGCCAAGAGACTAGCGGGAGGGGCACAGATACGCAGTATTTT. The chain joins TRBV4-2 to TRBJ2-3, with TRBD2 matching over 14 bases. This CDR3 region has 17 residues. Germline CDR1 and CDR2: LGHNA and YNFKEQ. V lost 0 bases and J lost 1; bases outside the gene matches: 0.

This rearrangement joins TRBV10-2 to TRBJ1-2; tentative D call: TRBD1 (6 bases). The V end lost 7 bases, the J end lost 4 bases, and 16 bases lay between the germline ends. Germline V CDR1 and CDR2: WSHSY, SAAADI. The CDR3 has 14 residues. The CDR3 region is CASTEGGTGYGYTF. The CDR3 region has the DNA TGCGCCAGCACCGAGGGGGGGACGGGCTATGGCTACACCTTC.

The rearrangement joins TRBV9 to TRBJ2-7, with 13 bases aligning to TRBD2. Germline CDR1 SGDLS, CDR2 YYNGEE. V was pared by 4 bases and J by 7 bases, with 8 bases of the junction left unmatched. The CDR3 has 15 amino acids. The CDR3 bases are TGTGCCAGCAGCATCGGACTAGCGGGAGCTCGAGAGCAGTACTTC. Its translation: CASSIGLAGAREQYF. Full variable domain (rest looked up from reference TRBV9 and TRBJ2-7): DSGVTQTPKHLITATGQRVTLRCSPRSGDLSVYWYQQSLDQGLQFLIQYYNGEERAKGNILERFSAQQFPDLHSELNLSSLELGDSALYFCASSIGLAGAREQYFGPGTRLTVT.

This rearrangement joins TRBV4-1 to TRBJ2-1, with TRBD1 identical over 7 bases. The CDR3 extends over 14 amino acids. The germline gives CDR1 MGHRA, CDR2 YSYEKL. The junction had 1 base not matched to a gene; V was cut back by 3 bases and J by 2 bases. For the CDR3, the DNA is TGCGCCAGCAGCCACGGGACAGCCTACAATGAGCAGTTCTTC. This encodes CASSHGTAYNEQFF.

V and J are TRBV13 and TRBJ2-5, with D maybe TRBD1 (6 bases). V was clipped by 1 base and J by 0 bases, with 18 bases between them. Germline lookup yields CDR1 PRHDT and CDR2 FYEKMQ (reference sequence). The CDR3 spans 18 residues. CDR3 nucleotide sequence: TGTGCCAGCAGCTTAGATGGGGTATGGGACAAATACCAAGAGACCCAGTACTTC. Translated, it gives CASSLDGVWDKYQETQYF.

The chain recombines TRBV2 with TRBJ1-5; weak D call: TRBD1 (6 bases). Germline lookup yields CDR1 SNHLY and CDR2 FYNNEI. V gave up 9 bases and J gave up 4 bases, with 22 bases separating them. The CDR3 has 16 residues. The CDR3 sequence is CASVRQVSSPNQPQHF. The CDR3 DNA follows: TGTGCCAGTGTCCGACAGGTCTCCTCGCCGAATCAGCCCCAGCATTTT.

V is TRBV9 and J is TRBJ2-3; perhaps TRBD2 as D (5 bases). Deletions cut 1 base from V and 6 bases from J, with 15 bases between. The V gene's germline CDR1 is SGDLS and CDR2 YYNGEE. This CDR3 is built from 15 residues. The CDR3 region is CASSVRTGVGDTQYF. The DNA of the CDR3 is TGTGCCAGCAGCGTAAGGACTGGAGTTGGTGATACGCAGTATTTT.